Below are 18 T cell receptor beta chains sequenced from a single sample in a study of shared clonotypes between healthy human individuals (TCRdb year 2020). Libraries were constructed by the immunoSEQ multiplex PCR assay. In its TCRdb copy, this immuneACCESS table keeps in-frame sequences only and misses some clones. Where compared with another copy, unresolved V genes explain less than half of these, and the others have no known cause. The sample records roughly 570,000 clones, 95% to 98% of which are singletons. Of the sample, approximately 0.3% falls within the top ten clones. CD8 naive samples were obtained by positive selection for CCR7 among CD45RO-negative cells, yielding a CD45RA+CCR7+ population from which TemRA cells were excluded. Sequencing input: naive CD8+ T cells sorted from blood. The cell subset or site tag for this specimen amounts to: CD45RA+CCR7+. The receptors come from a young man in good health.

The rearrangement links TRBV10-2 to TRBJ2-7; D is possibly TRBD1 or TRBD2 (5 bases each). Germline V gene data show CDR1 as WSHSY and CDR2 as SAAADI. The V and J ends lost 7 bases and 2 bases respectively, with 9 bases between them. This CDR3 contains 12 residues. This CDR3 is CASNPGPYEQYF. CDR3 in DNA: TGCGCCAGCAACCCGGGGCCCTACGAGCAGTACTTC.

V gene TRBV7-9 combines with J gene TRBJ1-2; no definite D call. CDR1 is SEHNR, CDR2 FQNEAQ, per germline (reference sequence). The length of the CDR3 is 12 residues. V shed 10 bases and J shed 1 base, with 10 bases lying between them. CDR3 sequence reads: CATDTDNYGYTF. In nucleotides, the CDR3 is TGTGCCACCGACACAGATAACTATGGCTACACCTTC.

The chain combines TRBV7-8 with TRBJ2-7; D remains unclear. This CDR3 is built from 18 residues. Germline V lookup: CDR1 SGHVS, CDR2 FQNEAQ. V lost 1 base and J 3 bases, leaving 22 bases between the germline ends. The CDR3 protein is CASSLVKGPPGHYYEQYF. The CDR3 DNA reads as TGTGCCAGCAGCTTAGTCAAGGGTCCGCCGGGCCACTACTACGAGCAGTACTTC. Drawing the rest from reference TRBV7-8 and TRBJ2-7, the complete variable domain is GAGVSQSPRYKVAKRGQDVALRCDPISGHVSLFWYQQALGQGPEFLTYFQNEAQLDKSGLPSDRFFAERPEGSVSTLKIQRTQQEDSAVYLCASSLVKGPPGHYYEQYFGPGTRLTVT.

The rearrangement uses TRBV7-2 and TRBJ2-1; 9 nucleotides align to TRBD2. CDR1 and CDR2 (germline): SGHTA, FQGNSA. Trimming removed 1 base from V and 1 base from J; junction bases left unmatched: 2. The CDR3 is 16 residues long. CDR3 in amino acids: CASSLDAGGSYNEQFF. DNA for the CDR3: TGTGCCAGCAGCTTAGATGCGGGAGGGTCCTACAATGAGCAGTTCTTC.

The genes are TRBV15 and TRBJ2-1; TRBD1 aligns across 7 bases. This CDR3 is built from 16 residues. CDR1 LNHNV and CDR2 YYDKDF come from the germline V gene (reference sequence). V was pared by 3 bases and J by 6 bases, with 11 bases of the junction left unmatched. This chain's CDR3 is CATSSRTQGLRNEQFF. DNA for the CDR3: TGTGCCACCAGCAGCCGTACACAGGGGCTCCGCAATGAGCAGTTCTTC.

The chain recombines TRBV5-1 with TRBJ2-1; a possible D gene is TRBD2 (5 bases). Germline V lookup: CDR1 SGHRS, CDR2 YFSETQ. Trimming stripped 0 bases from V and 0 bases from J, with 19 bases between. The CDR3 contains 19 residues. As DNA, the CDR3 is TGCGCCAGCAGCTTGGAAGGCCCTAACGGACTGGTCTCCTACAATGAGCAGTTCTTC. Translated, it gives CASSLEGPNGLVSYNEQFF.

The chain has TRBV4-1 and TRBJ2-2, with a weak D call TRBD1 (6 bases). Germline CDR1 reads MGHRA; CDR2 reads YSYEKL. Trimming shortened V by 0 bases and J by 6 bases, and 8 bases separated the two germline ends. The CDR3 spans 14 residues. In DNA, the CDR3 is TGCGCCAGCAGCCAAGAAGGGGGACCCGGGGAGCTGTTTTTT. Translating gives CASSQEGGPGELFF.

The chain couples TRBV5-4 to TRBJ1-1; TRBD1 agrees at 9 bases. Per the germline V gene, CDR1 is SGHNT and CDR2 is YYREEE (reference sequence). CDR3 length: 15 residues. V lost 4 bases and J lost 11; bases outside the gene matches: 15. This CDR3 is CASSPRGQGIGGAFF. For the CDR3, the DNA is TGTGCCAGCAGCCCGAGGGGACAGGGCATTGGTGGGGCTTTCTTT.

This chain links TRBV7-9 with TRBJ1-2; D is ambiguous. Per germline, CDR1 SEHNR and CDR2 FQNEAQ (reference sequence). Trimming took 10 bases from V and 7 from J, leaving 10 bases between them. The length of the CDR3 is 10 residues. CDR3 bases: TGTGCCACCCTGGAAAGTGGCTACACCTTC. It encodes CATLESGYTF.

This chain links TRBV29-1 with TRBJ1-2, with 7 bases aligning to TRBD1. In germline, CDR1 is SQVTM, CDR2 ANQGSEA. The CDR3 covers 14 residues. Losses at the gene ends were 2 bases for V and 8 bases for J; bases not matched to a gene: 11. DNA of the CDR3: TGCAGCGTTGAACCCGCAGACAGGGCGCGCGGCTACACCTTC. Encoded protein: CSVEPADRARGYTF. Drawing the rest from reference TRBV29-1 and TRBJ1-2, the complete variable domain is SAVISQKPSRDICQRGTSLTIQCQVDSQVTMMFWYRQQPGQSLTLIATANQGSEATYESGFVIDKFPISRPNLTFSTLTVSNMSPEDSSIYLCSVEPADRARGYTFGSGTRLTVV.

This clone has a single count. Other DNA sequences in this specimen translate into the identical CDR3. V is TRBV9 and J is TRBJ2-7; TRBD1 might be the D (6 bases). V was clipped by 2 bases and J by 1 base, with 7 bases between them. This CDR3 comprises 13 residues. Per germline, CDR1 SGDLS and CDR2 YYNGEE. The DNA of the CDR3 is TGTGCCAGCAGCGTCGGACAGTCCTACGAGCAGTACTTC. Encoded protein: CASSVGQSYEQYF.

CDR3: CASSQVEGADEQYF. The CDR3, as DNA: TGTGCCAGCAGCCAAGTTGAGGGGGCAGACGAGCAGTACTTC. The rearrangement uses TRBV14 and TRBJ2-7; 7 nucleotides line up with TRBD1. Germline lookup yields CDR1 SGHDN and CDR2 FVKESK. The CDR3 covers 14 residues. J was trimmed by 5 bases and V by 1 base; bases with no gene match: 5. Full variable domain (rest looked up from reference TRBV14 and TRBJ2-7): EAGVTQFPSHSVIEKGQTVTLRCDPISGHDNLYWYRRVMGKEIKFLLHFVKESKQDESGMPNNRFLAERTGGTYSTLKVQPAELEDSGVYFCASSQVEGADEQYFGPGTRLTVT.

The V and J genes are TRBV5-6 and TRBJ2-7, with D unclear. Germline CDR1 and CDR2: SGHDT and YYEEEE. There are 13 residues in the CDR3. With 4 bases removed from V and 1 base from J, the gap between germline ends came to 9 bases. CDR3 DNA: TGTGCCAGCAGCCCCATGGGATCCTACGAGCAGTACTTC. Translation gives CASSPMGSYEQYF.

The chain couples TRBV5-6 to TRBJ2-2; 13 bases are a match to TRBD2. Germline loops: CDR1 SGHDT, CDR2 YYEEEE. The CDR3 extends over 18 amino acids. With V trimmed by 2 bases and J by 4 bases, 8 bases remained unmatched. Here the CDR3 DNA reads TGTGCCAGCAGCTTCGGGACTAGCGGGATCGTCGTCACCGGGGAGCTGTTTTTT. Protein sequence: CASSFGTSGIVVTGELFF.

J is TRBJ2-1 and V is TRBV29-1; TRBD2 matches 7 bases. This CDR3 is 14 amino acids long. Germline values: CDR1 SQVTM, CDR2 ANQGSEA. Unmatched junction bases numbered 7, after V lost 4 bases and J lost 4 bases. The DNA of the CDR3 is TGCAGCGTTGGGCGGGCTAGCGGATACAATGAGCAGTTCTTC. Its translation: CSVGRASGYNEQFF.

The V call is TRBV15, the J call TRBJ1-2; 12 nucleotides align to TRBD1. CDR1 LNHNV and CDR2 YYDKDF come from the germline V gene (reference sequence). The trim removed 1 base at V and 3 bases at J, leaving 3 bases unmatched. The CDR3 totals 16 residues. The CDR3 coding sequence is TGTGCCACCAGCAGAGCAGGGACAGGGGGCGACTATGGCTACACCTTC. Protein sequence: CATSRAGTGGDYGYTF.

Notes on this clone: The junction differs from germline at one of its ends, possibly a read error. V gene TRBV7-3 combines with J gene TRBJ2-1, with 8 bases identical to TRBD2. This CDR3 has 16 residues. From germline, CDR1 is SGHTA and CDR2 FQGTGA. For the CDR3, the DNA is TGTGCCAGCAGCCTAACCGGGACTAGTCACTACAATGAGCAGTTCTTC. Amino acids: CASSLTGTSHYNEQFF. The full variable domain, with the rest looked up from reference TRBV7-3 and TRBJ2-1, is GAGVSQTPSNKVTEKGKYVELRCDPISGHTALYWYRQSLGQGPEFLIYFQGTGAADDSGLPNDRFFAVRPEGSVSTLKIQRTERGDSAVYLCASSLTGTSHYNEQFFGPGTRLTVL.

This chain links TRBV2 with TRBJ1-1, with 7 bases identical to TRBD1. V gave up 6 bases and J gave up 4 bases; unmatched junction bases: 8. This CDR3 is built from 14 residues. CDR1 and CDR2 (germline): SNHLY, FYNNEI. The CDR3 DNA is TGTGCCAGCAGAACAGGGGCGGGTGGCACTGAAGCTTTCTTT. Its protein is CASRTGAGGTEAFF. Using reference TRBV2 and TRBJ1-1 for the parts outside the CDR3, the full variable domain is EPEVTQTPSHQVTQMGQEVILRCVPISNHLYFYWYRQILGQKVEFLVSFYNNEISEKSEIFDDQFSVERPDGSNFTLKIRSTKLEDSAMYFCASRTGAGGTEAFFGQGTRLTVV.